This T cell receptor beta chain came from a study of blood T cell repertoires in COVID-19 (TCRdb year 2020). Turning to the overall study: Collaborator samples came from the United States, Italy and Spain and covered acute and convalescent phases of COVID-19. The prospective study material was composed of cDNA or gDNA derived from T cells, B-cell-depleted T cells, or PBMCs. Subjects who had been exposed to COVID-19, were actively infected with it, or had recovered from it provided the deeply sampled blood TCRbeta repertoires that made up the dataset. The repertoires were released in a freely available public database meant as a resource for research on the immune response to SARS-CoV-2. The samples were drawn from the first 160 participants of the ongoing ImmuneRACE study and from 1,254 subjects provided by 6 global collaborators. A de-identified subject ID, COVID-19 status, age in years and sex were almost always included in the sample metadata. Where available, HLA class I and class II types were taken from metadata supplied by the sample provider and were not determined by assay-based typing.

One collaborating source in Seattle enrolled patients while the patients were actively infected and followed the patients over time throughout the course of disease. Whole blood was collected in K2EDTA tubes by collaborating institutions according to the institutions' own protocols. For TCRbeta analysis, collaborators shipped samples in one of three forms: frozen whole blood, isolated PBMCs, or DNA extracted from either of those sample types. Paper-wide results and their limitations: How much clinical and demographic metadata was included differed by source and by participant, and the metadata was provided uncurated.

Points on this clone: The antigen this receptor binds is unknown. There are no base qualities to consult, and no much larger clone falls within one base.

TCRbeta CDR3 regions were amplified from genomic DNA using the immunoSEQ Assay, a bias-controlled multiplex PCR. On the study's bioinformatics: The number of nucleated cells in each sample was estimated from the amplification of reference gene primers within the assay. To quantify the absolute abundance of each unique TCRbeta CDR3 rearrangement, sequence reads were collapsed and filtered. For each sample, productive Simpson clonality was calculated by taking the square root of Simpson's diversity index across productive rearrangements. In its TCRdb copy, this immuneACCESS table keeps in-frame sequences only and misses some clones. Where compared with another copy, unresolved V genes explain less than half of these, and the others have no known cause. V, J and clone size are those of that table, while D and trimming were read from the DNA. The sample records roughly 70,000 clones, less than 90% of which are singletons. Around 6.3% of the sample goes to the ten largest clones.

The germline V gene encodes CDR1 SGDLS and CDR2 YYNGEE. V ends up 0 bases short and J 3 bases short, with an unmatched junction base count of 7. Including the terminal cysteine and phenylalanine, the CDR3 comprises 16 residues. Only the CDR3 part of the read is kept: 48 bases, read in frame from the first base. Material for sequencing was peripheral blood. This receptor was identified in a man older than 75 with COVID-19, enrolled during active disease. The chain employs TRBV9 and TRBJ2-7, with TRBD1 identical over 9 junction bases. Here is the DNA: TGTGCCAGCAGCGTAGGGGGAACAGGGGGCTTCTACGAGCAGTACTTC. Its coded protein is CASSVGGTGGFYEQYF. When the CDR3 is completed using the reference TRBV9 and TRBJ2-7 genes on either side, the full variable domain is DSGVTQTPKHLITATGQRVTLRCSPRSGDLSVYWYQQSLDQGLQFLIQYYNGEERAKGNILERFSAQQFPDLHSELNLSSLELGDSALYFCASSVGGTGGFYEQYFGPGTRLTVT.